This T cell receptor (beta chain) came from a study of blood T cell repertoires in COVID-19. Across the whole study: Spain, Italy and the United States supplied samples that represented acute and convalescent COVID-19.

Libraries were prepared by immunoSEQ multiplex PCR; TCRdb keeps only in-frame clonotypes and omits some of them. The repertoire holds around 70,000 clones, approximately 90% seen once, with 2.6% in the top ten. The CDR3 consists of 12 residues. Germline CDR1 is DFQATT and CDR2 is SNEGSKA (reference sequence). The ends were cut back, 3 bases at V and 2 bases at J, with 7 bases in the middle. The chain is built from TRBV20-1 and TRBJ1-1; D gene uncertain. The sequencing input was peripheral blood. This sequence originates from a man between 50 and 59 years old with COVID-19, enrolled during active disease. The DNA for the CDR3 is TGCAGTGCTAGTACAGTTAACACTGAAGCTTTCTTT. The encoded protein is CSASTVNTEAFF.